This paragraph covers one T cell receptor (beta chain) sequence. Its target is unknown. This record comes from a study of T cells expressing NK-cell markers. Study-wide background: Seven donors tested HCMV-seropositive and one tested seronegative among the eight sequenced. The study, taken as a whole, reports: Leadership of the CD3+CD56-NKG2C+ fraction also belonged to these clonotypes in several donors. Top CD8+ clonotypes included the dominant CD3+CD56+NKG2C+ clonotypes in 5 or 6 donors. Whether expanded NKG2C+ T cell clones were HCMV specific stayed uncertain.

TCRdb re-called the 5' RACE reads, yielding one record per CDR3 amino acid sequence without DNA. The sample table sets out some 450,000 distinct CDR3 sequences. The CDR3 contains 16 residues. Material: blood T cells: a sorted CD56 or NKG2C T cell subset, CD4+ or CD8+ T cells, or bulk PBMC T cells (not recorded which). The TCR was taken from a woman between 18 and 75 years old in good health. The rearrangement joins TRBV23-1 to TRBJ1-6; without DNA, the TCRdb call of TRBD1 cannot be checked. TRBV23-1 is placed among ORFs of uncertain function. The CDR3 reads CASSQFVPGADSPLHF.